The T cell receptor beta chain described here comes from a study of technical replicates of blood from a few donors. Data came from immunoSEQ multiplex PCR; TCRdb stores just in-frame clones and leaves some out. In the table there are tens of thousands of clones, approximately 93% of which are singletons. This CDR3 has 15 residues. Germline V gene sequence: CDR1 SGHTA, CDR2 FQGNSA. V lost 0 bases to trimming and J lost 7 bases, with 13 bases between them. V gene TRBV7-2 combines with J gene TRBJ1-5, with D unclear. Input material: T cells isolated from PBMCs. The origin of this receptor is a human donor in good health. The CDR3: CASSLAPDRGQPQHF. In nucleotides, the CDR3 is TGTGCCAGCAGCTTAGCCCCAGACCGCGGGCAGCCCCAGCATTTT. The full variable domain, rest sourced from reference TRBV7-2 and TRBJ1-5, is GAGVSQSPSNKVTEKGKDVELRCDPISGHTALYWYRQSLGQGLEFLIYFQGNSAPDKSGLPSDRFSAERTGGSVSTLTIQRTQQEDSAVYLCASSLAPDRGQPQHFGDGTRLSIL.